The 4 T cell receptor beta chains reported below all come from one sample, sequenced in a study of PD-1 blockade in classical Hodgkin lymphoma. Repertoires were generated with immunoSEQ multiplex PCR, while TCRdb's copy carries only in-frame clones and drops some. The repertoire consists of fewer than 90,000 clones, with about 92% occurring once and the leading ten covering about 7.6%. No patient escaped relapse after autologous stem cell transplantation, and brentuximab vedotin exposure varied. Sequences were derived from peripheral blood mononuclear cells (PBMCs), sampled at baseline. The receptor source for this set is a human donor with classical Hodgkin lymphoma.

This chain uses TRBV11-2 with TRBJ2-7; 10 bases are shared with TRBD1. Germline-derived CDR1 and CDR2 are SGHAT and FQNNGV. The V and J ends lost 1 base and 0 bases, in that order; junction bases with no gene match: 6. This CDR3 is built from 17 residues. The CDR3 sequence is CASSLVYRTGGSYEQYF. The CDR3 DNA reads as TGTGCCAGCAGCTTAGTTTATAGGACAGGGGGCTCCTACGAGCAGTACTTC.

The gene calls are TRBV27 and TRBJ2-5, with 7 positions matching TRBD2. The CDR3 spans 16 residues. Trimming removed 4 bases from V and 0 bases from J; junction bases left unmatched: 8. Germline V gene lookup returns CDR1 MNHEY and CDR2 SMNVEV (reference sequence). CDR3 sequence (DNA): TGTGCCAGCAGTTCTTCCACGGGAGGCCACCAAGAGACCCAGTACTTC. It encodes CASSSSTGGHQETQYF.

The chain is built from TRBV6-6 and TRBJ1-3, with unresolved D. Germline V gene lookup returns CDR1 MNHNY and CDR2 SVGAGI (reference sequence). CDR3 length equals 14 residues. V gave up 4 bases and J gave up 0 bases, with 7 bases separating them. The CDR3 protein is CASSSQSSGNTIYF. As DNA, the CDR3 is TGTGCCAGCAGTTCCCAGAGCTCTGGAAACACCATATATTTT.

The chain employs TRBV5-4 and TRBJ2-7; D unresolved. Trimming removed 3 bases from V and 0 bases from J, with 4 bases in between. CDR3 length equals 12 residues. Germline V gene lookup returns CDR1 SGHNT and CDR2 YYREEE (reference sequence). The CDR3 spells CASSSSSYEQYF. CDR3 sequence (DNA): TGTGCCAGCAGCTCCAGCTCCTACGAGCAGTACTTC.